The clone carrying this T cell receptor beta chain was seen many times. Its antigen is still unknown. In the authors' methods: For papillary thyroid cancer, a distant-metastasis classifier was constructed from CDR3 differences observed across clinicopathological groups. TCRdb used MiXCR to call clones anew from the PCR reads. These V and J calls derive from TCRdb rather than the authors' analysis. Of under 25,000 clones detected, 15% to 20% appear once; the ten largest clones hold about 30%. The data derive from a study of metastatic and nonmetastatic thyroid tumors. Study in general: Thyroid patients, malignant and benign, had repertoires compared across blood and tumor or nodule tissue.

Germline V gives CDR1 DFQATT, CDR2 SNEGSKA (reference sequence). The ends lost 2 bases at V and 7 bases at J; junction bases unmatched: 6. This CDR3 region has 13 residues. Overall study findings and caveats: In both blood and tumor samples, TCR beta diversity was reported significantly higher for malignant than benign nodules.

Each patient came to thyroid surgery without any prior treatment (of any kind). Sequencing was carried out using blood. The TCR comes from a female donor with papillary thyroid cancer or a benign thyroid nodule (not recorded which). Some clones in this sample may be carry-over from other donors' samples. The chain has TRBV20-1 and TRBJ1-2; 8 bases are a match to TRBD1. CDR3 loop: CSARNGQGVGYTF. CDR3 bases: TGCAGTGCTAGAAATGGACAGGGCGTTGGCTACACCTTC.